The rows below give T cell receptor beta chains drawn from one sample of a study of cytomegalovirus exposure and HLA in healthy donors. Repertoires were generated with immunoSEQ multiplex PCR, while TCRdb's copy carries only in-frame clones and drops some. There are about 99,000 clones in the sample, with 3% to 3.5% held by the top ten. Sequencing was performed on PBMCs. The receptors shown here come from a man between 35 and 55 years old in good health and CMV-seronegative. Both conserved end residues are part of each CDR3. D genes are given only for firm matches.

D gene | J gene | V gene | CDR3 DNA | CDR3 protein
TRBD1 | TRBJ2-7 | TRBV11-3 | TGTGCCAGCAGCCCGGGACAGTCATACGAGCAGTACTTC | CASSPGQSYEQYF
TRBD1 | TRBJ2-7 | TRBV29-1 | TGCAGCGTCGGACAGGGTCTCTCCTACGAGCAGTACTTC | CSVGQGLSYEQYF
TRBD1 | TRBJ1-5 | TRBV9 | TGTGCCAGCAGCGTAGGAGACAGGGGGCTCGGGCCCCAGCATTTT | CASSVGDRGLGPQHF
NA | TRBJ1-5 | TRBV12-1 | TGTGCCAGCAGCAACCAACCAGGGGGCAACAATCAGCCCCAGCATTTT | CASSNQPGGNNQPQHF
TRBD1 | TRBJ2-7 | TRBV28 | TGTGCCAGCAGTTTAGGAGGGACAGGGTGGAACGAGCAGTACTTC | CASSLGGTGWNEQYF
NA | TRBJ1-6 | TRBV28 | TGTGCCAGCAGTTTAGAGCGGGGTCCGGATTCACCCCTCCACTTT | CASSLERGPDSPLHF
NA | TRBJ2-1 | TRBV10-1 | TGCGCCAGCAGTGAAGGGGGACCCTACAATGAGCAGTTCTTC | CASSEGGPYNEQFF
NA | TRBJ1-2 | TRBV28 | TGTGCCAGCAGTCTAACCTTCCTGGGGGCGGGACCGGGGGGTGGCTACACCTTC | CASSLTFLGAGPGGGYTF
NA | TRBJ2-1 | TRBV10-3 | TGTGCCATCAGTGGAATTAGCGCTTTTACAGGGTCCTACAATGAGCAGTTCTTC | CAISGISAFTGSYNEQFF
NA | TRBJ1-3 | TRBV6-1 | TGTGCCAGCAGTGAAGAGGCGGGGAGCTCTGGAAACACCATATATTTT | CASSEEAGSSGNTIYF